The 2 T cell receptor beta chains listed next were all sequenced from one sample in a study of cytomegalovirus exposure and HLA in healthy donors. A multiplex PCR was run with 60 Vbeta primers and 13 Jbeta primers. Profiled with immunoSEQ multiplex PCR; TCRdb holds only in-frame clones, not every one. The data contain about 150,000 clones, about four fifths of them seen just once; the ten biggest clones take up about 2.7%. Material: PBMCs. The receptors stem from a man between 18 and 29 years old in good health and CMV-seronegative.

This clone was found a few times. The chain couples TRBV10-3 to TRBJ1-1; tentative D call: TRBD1 (6 bases). Between the trimmed V and J ends, which lost 4 bases and 1 base, there was a span of 10 bases. This CDR3 region has 14 residues. From germline, CDR1 is ENHRY and CDR2 SYGVKD. The CDR3 sequence: CAISVGHWNTEAFF. In nucleotides, the CDR3 is TGTGCCATCAGTGTGGGACACTGGAACACTGAAGCTTTCTTT.

The chain couples TRBV18 to TRBJ1-2; 12 bases match TRBD1. Trimming at V came to 5 bases and at J to 6 bases, leaving 10 bases not matched to a gene. Germline values: CDR1 KGHSH, CDR2 LQKENI. This CDR3 has 16 amino acids. CDR3 protein: CASSRAPGQGADGYTF. The CDR3 nucleotides read TGTGCCAGCTCAAGAGCTCCGGGACAGGGGGCGGATGGCTACACCTTC.